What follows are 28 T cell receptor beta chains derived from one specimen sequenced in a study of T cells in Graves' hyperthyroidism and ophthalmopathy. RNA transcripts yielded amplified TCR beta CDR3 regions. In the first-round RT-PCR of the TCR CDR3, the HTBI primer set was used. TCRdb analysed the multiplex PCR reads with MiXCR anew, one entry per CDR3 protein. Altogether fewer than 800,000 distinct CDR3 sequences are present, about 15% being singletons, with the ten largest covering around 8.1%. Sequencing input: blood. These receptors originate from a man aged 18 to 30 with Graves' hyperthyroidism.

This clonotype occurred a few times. The CDR3 DNA reads TGCAGCGTTGAGGGGGGACGGGATGAAAAACTGTTTTTT. This gives the protein CSVEGGRDEKLFF. The chain uses TRBV29-1 and TRBJ1-4; TRBD1 is a possible D gene (5 bases). Germline CDR1 and CDR2: SQVTM and ANQGSEA. Trimming removed 3 bases from V and 6 bases from J, with 11 bases in between. The CDR3 loop spans 13 amino acids.

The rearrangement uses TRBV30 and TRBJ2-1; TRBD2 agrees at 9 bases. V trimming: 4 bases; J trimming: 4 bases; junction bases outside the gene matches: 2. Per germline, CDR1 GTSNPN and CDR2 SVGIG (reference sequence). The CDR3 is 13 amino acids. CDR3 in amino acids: CAWNSGRYNEQFF. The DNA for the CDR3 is TGTGCCTGGAATAGCGGGAGATACAATGAGCAGTTCTTC. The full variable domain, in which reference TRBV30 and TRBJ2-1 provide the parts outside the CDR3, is SQTIHQWPATLVQPVGSPLSLECTVEGTSNPNLYWYRQAAGRGLQLLFYSVGIGQISSEVPQNLSASRPQDRQFILSSKKLLLSDSGFYLCAWNSGRYNEQFFGPGTRLTVL.

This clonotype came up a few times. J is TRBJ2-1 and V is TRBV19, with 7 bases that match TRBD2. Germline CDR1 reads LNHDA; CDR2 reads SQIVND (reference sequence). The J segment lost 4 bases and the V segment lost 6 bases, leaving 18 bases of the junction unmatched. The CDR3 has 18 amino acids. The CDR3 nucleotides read TGTGCCAGTAGGCTCGGGGATGGCCGGGAGGAACGGTACAATGAGCAGTTCTTC. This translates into CASRLGDGREERYNEQFF.

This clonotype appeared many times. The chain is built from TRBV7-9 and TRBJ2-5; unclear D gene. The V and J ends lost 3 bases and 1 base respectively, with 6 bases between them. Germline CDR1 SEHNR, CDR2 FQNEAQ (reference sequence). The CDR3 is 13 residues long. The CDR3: CASSFGIQETQYF. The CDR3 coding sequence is TGTGCCAGCAGCTTTGGGATCCAAGAGACCCAGTACTTC. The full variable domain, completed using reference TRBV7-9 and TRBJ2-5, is DTGVSQNPRHKITKRGQNVTFRCDPISEHNRLYWYRQTLGQGPEFLTYFQNEAQLEKSRLLSDRFSAERPKGSFSTLEIQRTEQGDSAMYLCASSFGIQETQYFGPGTRLLVL.

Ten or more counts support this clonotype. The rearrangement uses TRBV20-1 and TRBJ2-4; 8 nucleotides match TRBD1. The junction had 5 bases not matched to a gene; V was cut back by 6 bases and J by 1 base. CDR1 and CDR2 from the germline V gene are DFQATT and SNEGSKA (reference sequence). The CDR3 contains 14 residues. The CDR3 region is CSAYRGNAKNIQYF. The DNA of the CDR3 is TGCAGTGCCTACAGGGGGAATGCCAAAAACATTCAGTACTTC.

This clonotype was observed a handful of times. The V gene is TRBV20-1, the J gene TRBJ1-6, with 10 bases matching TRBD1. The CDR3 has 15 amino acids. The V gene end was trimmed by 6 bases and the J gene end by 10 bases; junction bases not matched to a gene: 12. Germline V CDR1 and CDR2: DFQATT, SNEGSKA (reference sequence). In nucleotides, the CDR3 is TGCAGTGCCATTACCGGGACAGGGGTGTTGTCACCCCTCCACTTT. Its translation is CSAITGTGVLSPLHF.

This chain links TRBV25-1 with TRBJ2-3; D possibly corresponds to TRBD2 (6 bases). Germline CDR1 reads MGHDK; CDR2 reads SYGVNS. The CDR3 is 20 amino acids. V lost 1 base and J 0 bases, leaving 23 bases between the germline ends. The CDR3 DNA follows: TGTGCCAGCAGTGAATCCGGGGGACGGGGGACCACTTCTAGCACAGATACGCAGTATTTT. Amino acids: CASSESGGRGTTSSTDTQYF.

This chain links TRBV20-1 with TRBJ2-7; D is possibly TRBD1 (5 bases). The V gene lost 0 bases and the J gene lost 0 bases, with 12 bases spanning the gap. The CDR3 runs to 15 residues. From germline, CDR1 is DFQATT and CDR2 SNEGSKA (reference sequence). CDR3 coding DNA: TGCAGTGCTAGAGATGGTGGCAGGGACTCCTACGAGCAGTACTTC. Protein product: CSARDGGRDSYEQYF.

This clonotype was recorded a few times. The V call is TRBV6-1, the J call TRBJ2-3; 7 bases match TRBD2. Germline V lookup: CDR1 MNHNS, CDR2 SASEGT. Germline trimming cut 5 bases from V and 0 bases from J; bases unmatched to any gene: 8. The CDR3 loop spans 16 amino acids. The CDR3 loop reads CASSTTSSGSTDTQYF. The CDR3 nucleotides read TGTGCCAGCAGTACCACCTCTAGCGGTAGCACAGATACGCAGTATTTT.

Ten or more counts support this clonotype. CDR3 coding DNA: TGTGCCAGCAGTCCCGGACGGAAAGAGACCCAGTACTTC. Translating gives CASSPGRKETQYF. The V gene is TRBV12-3 or TRBV12-4, the J gene TRBJ2-5; D not resolved. Trimming removed 5 bases from V and 3 bases from J, with 10 bases in between. The CDR3 runs 13 residues.

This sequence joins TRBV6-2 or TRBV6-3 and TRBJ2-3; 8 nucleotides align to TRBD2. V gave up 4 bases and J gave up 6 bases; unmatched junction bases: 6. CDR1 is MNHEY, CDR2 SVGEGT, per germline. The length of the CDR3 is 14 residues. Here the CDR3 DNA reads TGTGCCAGCAGTTCCGGGACTAGTAGCGATACGCAGTATTTT. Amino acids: CASSSGTSSDTQYF.

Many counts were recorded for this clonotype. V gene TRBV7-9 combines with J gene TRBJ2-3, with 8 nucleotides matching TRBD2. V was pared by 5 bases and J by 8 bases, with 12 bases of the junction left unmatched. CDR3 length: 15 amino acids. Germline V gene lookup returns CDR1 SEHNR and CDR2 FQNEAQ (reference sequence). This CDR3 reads CASSRSPGGTGTQYF. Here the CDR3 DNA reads TGTGCCAGCAGCCGCTCGCCGGGAGGGACGGGTACGCAGTATTTT.

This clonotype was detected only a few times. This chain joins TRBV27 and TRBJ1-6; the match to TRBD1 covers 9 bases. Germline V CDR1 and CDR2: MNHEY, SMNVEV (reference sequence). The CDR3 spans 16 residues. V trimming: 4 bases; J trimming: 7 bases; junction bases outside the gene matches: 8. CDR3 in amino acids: CASSSGTGGSNSPLHF. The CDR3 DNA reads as TGTGCCAGCAGTTCAGGAACAGGGGGCTCCAATTCACCCCTCCACTTT.

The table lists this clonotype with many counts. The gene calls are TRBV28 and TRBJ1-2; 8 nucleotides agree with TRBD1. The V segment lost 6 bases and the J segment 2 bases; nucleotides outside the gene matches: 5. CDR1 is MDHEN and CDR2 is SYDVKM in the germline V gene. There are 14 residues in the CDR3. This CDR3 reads CASRIPGGNYGYTF. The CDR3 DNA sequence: TGTGCCAGCAGAATCCCAGGGGGCAACTATGGCTACACCTTC.

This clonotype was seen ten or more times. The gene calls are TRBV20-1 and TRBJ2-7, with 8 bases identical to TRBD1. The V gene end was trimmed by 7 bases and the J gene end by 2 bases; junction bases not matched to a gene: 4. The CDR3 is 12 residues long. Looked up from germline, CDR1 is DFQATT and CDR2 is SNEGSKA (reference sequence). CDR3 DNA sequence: TGCAGTGGAAGGGGACAGGCCTACGAGCAGTACTTC. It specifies CSGRGQAYEQYF.

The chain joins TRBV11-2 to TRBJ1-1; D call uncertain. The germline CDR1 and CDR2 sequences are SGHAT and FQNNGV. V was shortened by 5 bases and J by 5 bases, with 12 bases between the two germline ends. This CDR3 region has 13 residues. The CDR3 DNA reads TGTGCCAGCAGCCCAAGGTCCCGGACTGAAGCTTTCTTT. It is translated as CASSPRSRTEAFF.

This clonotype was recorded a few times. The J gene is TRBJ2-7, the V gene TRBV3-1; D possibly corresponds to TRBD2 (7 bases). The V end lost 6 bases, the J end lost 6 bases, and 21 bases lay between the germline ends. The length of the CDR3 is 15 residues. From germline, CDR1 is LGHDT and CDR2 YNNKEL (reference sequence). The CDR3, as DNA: TGTGCCAGCAGTGGGGGGGGGCGTGATGTCAGCGAGCAGTACTTC. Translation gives CASSGGGRDVSEQYF.

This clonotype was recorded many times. The CDR3 loop is CATSEGRAYGYTF. CDR3 in DNA: TGTGCCACCAGTGAAGGGCGCGCCTATGGCTACACCTTC. V usage is TRBV24-1 and J usage is TRBJ1-2, with D hard to call. The CDR3 totals 13 residues. The ends were cut back, 4 bases at V and 4 bases at J, with 9 bases in the middle. The germline gives CDR1 KGHDR, CDR2 SFDVKD.

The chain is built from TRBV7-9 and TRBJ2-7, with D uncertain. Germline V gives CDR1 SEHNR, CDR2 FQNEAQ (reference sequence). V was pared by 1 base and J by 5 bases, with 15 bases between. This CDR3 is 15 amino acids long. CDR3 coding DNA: TGTGCCAGCAGCTTAGGGGTAGGGCCCCTCCACGAGCAGTACTTC. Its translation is CASSLGVGPLHEQYF.

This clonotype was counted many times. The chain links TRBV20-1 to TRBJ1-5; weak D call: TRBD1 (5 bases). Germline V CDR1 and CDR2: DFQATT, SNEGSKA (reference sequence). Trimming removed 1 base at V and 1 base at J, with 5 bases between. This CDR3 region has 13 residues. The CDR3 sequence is CSARGQSNQPQHF. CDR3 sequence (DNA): TGCAGTGCTAGAGGACAGAGCAATCAGCCCCAGCATTTT.

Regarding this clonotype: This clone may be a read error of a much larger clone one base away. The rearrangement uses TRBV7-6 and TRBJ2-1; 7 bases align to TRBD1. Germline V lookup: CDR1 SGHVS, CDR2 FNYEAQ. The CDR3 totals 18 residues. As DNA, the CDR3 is TGTGCCAGCAGCTTAGCGAGCGCTGATGACAGGGTGTGGAATGAGCAGCTCTTC. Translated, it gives CASSLASADDRVWNEQLF.

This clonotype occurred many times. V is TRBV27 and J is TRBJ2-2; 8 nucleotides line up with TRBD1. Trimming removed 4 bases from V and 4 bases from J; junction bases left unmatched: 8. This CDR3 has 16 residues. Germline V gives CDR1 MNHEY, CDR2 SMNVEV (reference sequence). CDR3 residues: CASSSRTGSSTGELFF. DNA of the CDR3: TGTGCCAGCAGTTCTAGGACAGGGAGTAGCACCGGGGAGCTGTTTTTT.

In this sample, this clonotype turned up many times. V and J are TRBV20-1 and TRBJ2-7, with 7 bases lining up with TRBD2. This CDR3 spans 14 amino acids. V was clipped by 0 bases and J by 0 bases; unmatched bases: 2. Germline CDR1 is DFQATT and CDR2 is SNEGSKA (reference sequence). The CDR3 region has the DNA TGCAGTGCTAGAGATCGGGACTACTCCTACGAGCAGTACTTC. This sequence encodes CSARDRDYSYEQYF.

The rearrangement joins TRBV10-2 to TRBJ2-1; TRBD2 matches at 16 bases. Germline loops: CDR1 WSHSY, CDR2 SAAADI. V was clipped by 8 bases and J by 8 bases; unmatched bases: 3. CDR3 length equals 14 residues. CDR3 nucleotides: TGCGCCAGCTCGGGACTAGCGGGAGGGCATGAGCAGTTCTTC. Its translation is CASSGLAGGHEQFF.

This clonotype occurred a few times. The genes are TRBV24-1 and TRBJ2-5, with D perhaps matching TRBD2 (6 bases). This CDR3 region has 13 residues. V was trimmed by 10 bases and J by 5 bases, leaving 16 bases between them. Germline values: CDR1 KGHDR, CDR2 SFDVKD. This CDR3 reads CATQPGGQETQYF. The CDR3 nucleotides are TGTGCCACACAGCCCGGGGGTCAGGAGACCCAGTACTTC.

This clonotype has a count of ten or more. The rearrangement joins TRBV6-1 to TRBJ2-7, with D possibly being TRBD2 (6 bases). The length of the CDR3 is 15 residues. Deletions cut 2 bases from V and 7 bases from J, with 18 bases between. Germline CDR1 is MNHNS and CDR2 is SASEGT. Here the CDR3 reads CASSEIGTSDGEQYF. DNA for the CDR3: TGTGCCAGCAGTGAAATTGGGACTTCGGATGGGGAGCAGTACTTC.

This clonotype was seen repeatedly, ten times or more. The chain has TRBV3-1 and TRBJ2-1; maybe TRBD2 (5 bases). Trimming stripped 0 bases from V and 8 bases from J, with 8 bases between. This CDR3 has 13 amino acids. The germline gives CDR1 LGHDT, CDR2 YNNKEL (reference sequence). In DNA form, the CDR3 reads TGTGCCAGCAGCCAAGAAGGGCGGGATGAGCAGTTCTTC. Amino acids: CASSQEGRDEQFF.

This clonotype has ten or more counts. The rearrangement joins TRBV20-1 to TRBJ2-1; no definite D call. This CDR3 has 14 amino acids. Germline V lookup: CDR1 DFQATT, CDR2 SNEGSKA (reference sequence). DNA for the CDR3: TGCAGCGCCACCCCCAGCTTCGGGCTCAATGAGCAGTTCTTC. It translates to CSATPSFGLNEQFF.